This entry concerns a single T cell receptor beta chain. No DNA is shown, since the ends of the CDR3 on it are uncertain; the CDR3 is the one TCRdb lists. The record originates from a study of CD8 T cells in Susac syndrome. Random hexamers were used to reverse transcribe an amount of about 0.45 to 1 ug RNA. The CDR3 of TCR beta was amplified by immunoSEQ multiplex PCR across 54 Vbeta and 13 Jbeta. TCRdb re-analysed the immunoSEQ multiplex PCR reads in MiXCR, keeping a single row per CDR3 protein. Of 150,000 to 200,000 distinct CDR3 sequences in the sample, around 90% were seen once. The source material was CD4+ T cells from PBMCs. This TCR came from a human donor in good health.

CDR3 sequence reads: CAAGQGALRAGELFF. The chain couples TRBV28 to TRBJ2-2; TRBD1, the D gene given by the table, was not confirmed from the DNA. Germline CDR1 reads MDHEN; CDR2 reads SYDVKM. The CDR3 is 15 amino acids long, termini counted.